The present entry profiles one T cell receptor (beta chain) with its context. Its specificity is not known. This entry is derived from a study of Ad26.COV2.S vaccination and SARS-CoV-2 variants. Turning to the study itself: The donor belonged to the COV1001 Ad26.COV2.S trial arm.

CDR3 length: 15 amino acids. After removal of 6 bases from V and 9 bases from J, the junction contained 10 bases not matched to a gene. In germline, CDR1 is SGHTS, CDR2 YDEGEE. Indicated treatment: about 20 received Ad26.COV2.S at low or high dose, single or two shots; 5 received placebo; per-sample allocation not given. Following the first vaccine or placebo injection, samples were taken on day 63. Clones were read by immunoSEQ multiplex PCR, and TCRdb kept only the in-frame ones, dropping some. This sample has roughly 680,000 clones; roughly 90% occur once, and the top ten carry over 1.3%. Study-level results: Quantification of TCR breadth and depth may have yielded underestimates of total T cell responses. It was found that vaccine and placebo recipients had similar non-spike TCR breadth.

The rearrangement uses TRBV5-8 and TRBJ2-1; 12 bases are shared with TRBD2. The sequence was obtained from a person aged 18 to 59 who received the Ad26.COV2.S COVID-19 vaccine or a placebo. The source material was peripheral blood, sampled in a trial of Ad26.COV2.S vaccine versus placebo. The CDR3 sequence: CASILGGLAGGEQFF. The DNA for the CDR3 is TGTGCCAGCATCCTAGGGGGACTAGCGGGTGGTGAGCAGTTCTTC.